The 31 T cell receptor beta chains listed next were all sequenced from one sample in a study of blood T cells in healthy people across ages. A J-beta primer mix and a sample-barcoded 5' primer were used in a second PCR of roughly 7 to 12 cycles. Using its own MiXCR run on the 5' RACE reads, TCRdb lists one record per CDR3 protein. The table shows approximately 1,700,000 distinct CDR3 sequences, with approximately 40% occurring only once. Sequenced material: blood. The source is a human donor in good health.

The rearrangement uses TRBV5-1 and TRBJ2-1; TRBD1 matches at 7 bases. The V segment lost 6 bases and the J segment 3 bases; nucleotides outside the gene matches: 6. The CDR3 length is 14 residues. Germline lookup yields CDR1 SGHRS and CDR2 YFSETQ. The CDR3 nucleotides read TGCGCCAGCACCCCGACAGGGATCTACAATGAGCAGTTCTTC. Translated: CASTPTGIYNEQFF.

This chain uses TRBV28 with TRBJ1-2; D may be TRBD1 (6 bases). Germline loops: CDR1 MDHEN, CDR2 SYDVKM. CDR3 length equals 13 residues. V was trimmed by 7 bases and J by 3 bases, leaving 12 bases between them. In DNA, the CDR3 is TGTGCCAGCATGGGGGGCAACGACTATGGCTACACCTTC. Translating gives CASMGGNDYGYTF.

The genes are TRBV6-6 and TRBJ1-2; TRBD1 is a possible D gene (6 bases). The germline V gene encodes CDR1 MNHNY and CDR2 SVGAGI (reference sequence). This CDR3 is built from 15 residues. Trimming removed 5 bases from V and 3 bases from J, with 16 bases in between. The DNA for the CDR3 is TGTGCCAGCAGTCGTGGGGGCGGAATTGACTATGGCTACACCTTC. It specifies CASSRGGGIDYGYTF.

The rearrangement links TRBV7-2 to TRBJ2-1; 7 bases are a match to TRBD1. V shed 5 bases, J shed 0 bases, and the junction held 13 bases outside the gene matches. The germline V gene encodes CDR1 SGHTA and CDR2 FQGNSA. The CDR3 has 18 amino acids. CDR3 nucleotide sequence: TGTGCCAGCAGCCTAAGGGGGCTAGCCCCGAGCTCCTACAATGAGCAGTTCTTC. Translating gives CASSLRGLAPSSYNEQFF.

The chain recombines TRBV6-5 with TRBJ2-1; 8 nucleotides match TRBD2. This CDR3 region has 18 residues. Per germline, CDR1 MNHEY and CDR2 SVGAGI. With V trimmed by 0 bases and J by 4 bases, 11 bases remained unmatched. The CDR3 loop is CASSYSTGSSGMYNEQFF. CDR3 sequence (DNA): TGTGCCAGCAGTTACTCGACGGGGAGTAGCGGGATGTACAATGAGCAGTTCTTC.

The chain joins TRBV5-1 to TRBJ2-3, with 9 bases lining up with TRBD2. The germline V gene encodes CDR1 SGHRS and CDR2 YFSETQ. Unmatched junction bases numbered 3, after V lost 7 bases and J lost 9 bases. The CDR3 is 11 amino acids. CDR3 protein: CASVSGGTQYF. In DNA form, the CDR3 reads TGCGCCAGCGTTAGCGGGGGAACGCAGTATTTT. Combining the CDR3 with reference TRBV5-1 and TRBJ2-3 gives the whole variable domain KAGVTQTPRYLIKTRGQQVTLSCSPISGHRSVSWYQQTPGQGLQFLFEYFSETQRNKGNFPGRFSGRQFSNSRSEMNVSTLELGDSALYLCASVSGGTQYFGPGTRLTVL.

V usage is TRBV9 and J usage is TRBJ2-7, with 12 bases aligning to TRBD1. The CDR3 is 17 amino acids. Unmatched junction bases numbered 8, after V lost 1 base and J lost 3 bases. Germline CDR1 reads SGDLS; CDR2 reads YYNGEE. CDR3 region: CASSVYSGTGGIYEQYF. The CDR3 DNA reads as TGTGCCAGCAGCGTATACTCCGGGACAGGGGGCATCTACGAGCAGTACTTC.

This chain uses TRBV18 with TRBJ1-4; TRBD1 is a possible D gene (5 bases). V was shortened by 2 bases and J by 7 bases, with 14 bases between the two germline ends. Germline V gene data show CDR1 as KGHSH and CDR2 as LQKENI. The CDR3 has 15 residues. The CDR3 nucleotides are TGTGCCAGCTCACCAGAGACCCCGAGGGGTGAAAAACTGTTTTTT. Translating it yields CASSPETPRGEKLFF.

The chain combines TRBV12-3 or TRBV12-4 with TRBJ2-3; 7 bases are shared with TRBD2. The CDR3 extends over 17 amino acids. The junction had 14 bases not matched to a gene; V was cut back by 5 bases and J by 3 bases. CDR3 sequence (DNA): TGTGCCAGCAGTCCACCCCTTAGGGCGGGGGTAACAGATACGCAGTATTTT. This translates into CASSPPLRAGVTDTQYF.

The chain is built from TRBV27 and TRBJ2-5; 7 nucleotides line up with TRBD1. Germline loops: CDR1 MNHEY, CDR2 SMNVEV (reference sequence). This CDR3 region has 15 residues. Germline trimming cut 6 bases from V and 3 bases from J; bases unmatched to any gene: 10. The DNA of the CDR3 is TGTGCCAGCAGACCCCAGACAGGGTTAGAAGAGACCCAGTACTTC. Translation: CASRPQTGLEETQYF.

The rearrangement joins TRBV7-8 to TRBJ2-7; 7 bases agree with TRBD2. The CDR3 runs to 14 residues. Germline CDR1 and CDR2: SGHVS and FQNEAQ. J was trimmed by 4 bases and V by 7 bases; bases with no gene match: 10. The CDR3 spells CASTRRQGGYEQYF. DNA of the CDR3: TGTGCCAGCACCCGTAGGCAGGGAGGGTACGAGCAGTACTTC.

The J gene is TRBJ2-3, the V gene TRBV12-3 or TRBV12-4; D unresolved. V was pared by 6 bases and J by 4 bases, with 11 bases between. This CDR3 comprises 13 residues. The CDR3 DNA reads TGTGCCAGCAGCCAATCCCAGGCAGATACGCAGTATTTT. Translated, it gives CASSQSQADTQYF.

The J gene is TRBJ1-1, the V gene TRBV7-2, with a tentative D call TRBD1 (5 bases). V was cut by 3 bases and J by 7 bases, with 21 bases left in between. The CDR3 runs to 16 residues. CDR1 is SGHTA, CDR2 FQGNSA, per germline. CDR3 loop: CASSFSRQTTEYEAFF. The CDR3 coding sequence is TGTGCCAGCAGCTTTAGCCGACAGACGACAGAATATGAAGCTTTCTTT.

The CDR3 bases are TGCGCCAGCAGCCATCAGGTCGGGCAGCTTTACGAGCAGTACTTC. It specifies CASSHQVGQLYEQYF. The gene calls are TRBV4-3 and TRBJ2-5; no definite D call. The J call may be in error: the DNA end matches TRBJ2-7 better. Germline V gene sequence: CDR1 LGHNA, CDR2 YSLEER. The length of the CDR3 is 15 residues.

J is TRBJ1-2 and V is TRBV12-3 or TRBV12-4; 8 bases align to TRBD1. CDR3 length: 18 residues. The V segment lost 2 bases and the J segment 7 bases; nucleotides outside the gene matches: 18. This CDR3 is CASSLYPSPVTGDFGYTF. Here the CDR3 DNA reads TGTGCCAGCAGTTTATATCCGAGCCCTGTGACAGGGGACTTTGGCTACACCTTC.

The CDR3 sequence: CASSTRDRGRETQYF. CDR3 coding DNA: TGTGCCAGCAGTACCCGGGACAGGGGACGCGAGACCCAGTACTTC. This chain links TRBV6-2 or TRBV6-3 with TRBJ2-5, with 10 bases aligning to TRBD1. The CDR3 totals 15 residues. Germline CDR1 and CDR2: MNHEY and SVGEGT. With V trimmed by 5 bases and J by 5 bases, 8 bases remained unmatched.

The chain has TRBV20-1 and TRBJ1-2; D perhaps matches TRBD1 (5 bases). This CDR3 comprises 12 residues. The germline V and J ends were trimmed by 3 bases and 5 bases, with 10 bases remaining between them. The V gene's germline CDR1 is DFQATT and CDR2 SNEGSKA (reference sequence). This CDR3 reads CSASARGYGYTF. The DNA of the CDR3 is TGCAGTGCTAGCGCCCGGGGGTATGGCTACACCTTC.

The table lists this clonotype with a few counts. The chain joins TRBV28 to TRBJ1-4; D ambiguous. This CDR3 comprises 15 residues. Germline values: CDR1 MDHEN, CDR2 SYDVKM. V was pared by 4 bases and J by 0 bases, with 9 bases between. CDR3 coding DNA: TGTGCCAGCAGTTCATCAGTTGCAACTAATGAAAAACTGTTTTTT. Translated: CASSSSVATNEKLFF.

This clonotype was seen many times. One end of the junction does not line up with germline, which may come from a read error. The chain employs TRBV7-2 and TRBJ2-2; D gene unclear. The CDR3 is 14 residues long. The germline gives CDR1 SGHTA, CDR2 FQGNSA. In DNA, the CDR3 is TGCGCCAGCAGCTTCACAACGAACACCGGGGAGCTGTTTTTT. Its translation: CASSFTTNTGELFF.

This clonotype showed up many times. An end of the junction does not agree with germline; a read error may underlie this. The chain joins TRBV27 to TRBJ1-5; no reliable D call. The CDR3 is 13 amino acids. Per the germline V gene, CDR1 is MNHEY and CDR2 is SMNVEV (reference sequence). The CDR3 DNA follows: TGCGCCAGCAGAGAGTATAGCAATCAGCCCCAGCATTTT. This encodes CASREYSNQPQHF.

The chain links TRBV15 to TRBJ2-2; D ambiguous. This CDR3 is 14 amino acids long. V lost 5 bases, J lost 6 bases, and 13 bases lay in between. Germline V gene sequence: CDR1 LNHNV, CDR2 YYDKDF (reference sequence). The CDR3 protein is CATSSGLVAGELFF. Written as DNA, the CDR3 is TGTGCCACCAGCTCCGGGCTAGTCGCCGGGGAGCTGTTTTTT.

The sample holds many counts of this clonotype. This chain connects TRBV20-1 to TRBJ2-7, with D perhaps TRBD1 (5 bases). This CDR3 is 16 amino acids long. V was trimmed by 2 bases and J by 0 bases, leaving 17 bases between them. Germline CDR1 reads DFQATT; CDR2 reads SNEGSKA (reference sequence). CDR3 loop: CSARPRWGSYSYEQYF. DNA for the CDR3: TGCAGTGCTAGACCGCGGTGGGGCAGTTACTCCTACGAGCAGTACTTC.

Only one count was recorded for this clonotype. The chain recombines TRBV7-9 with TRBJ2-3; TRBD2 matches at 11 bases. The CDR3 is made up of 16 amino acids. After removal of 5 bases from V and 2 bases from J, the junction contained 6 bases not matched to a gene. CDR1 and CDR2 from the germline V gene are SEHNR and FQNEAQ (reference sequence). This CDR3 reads CASSPPSGGTTDTQYF. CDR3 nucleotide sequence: TGTGCCAGCAGCCCTCCTAGCGGGGGGACCACAGATACGCAGTATTTT.

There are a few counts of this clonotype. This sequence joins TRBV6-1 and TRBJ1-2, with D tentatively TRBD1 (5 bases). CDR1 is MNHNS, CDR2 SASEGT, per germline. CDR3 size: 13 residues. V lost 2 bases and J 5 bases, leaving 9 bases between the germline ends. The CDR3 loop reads CASSEKSGYGYTF. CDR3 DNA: TGTGCCAGCAGTGAAAAGTCAGGGTATGGCTACACCTTC.

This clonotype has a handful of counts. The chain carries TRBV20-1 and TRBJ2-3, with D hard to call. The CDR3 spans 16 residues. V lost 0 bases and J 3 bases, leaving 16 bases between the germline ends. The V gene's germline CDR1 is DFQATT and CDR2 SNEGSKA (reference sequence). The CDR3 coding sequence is TGCAGTGCTAGAGATCGGCGGAATGGGTTTACAGATACGCAGTATTTT. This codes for CSARDRRNGFTDTQYF.

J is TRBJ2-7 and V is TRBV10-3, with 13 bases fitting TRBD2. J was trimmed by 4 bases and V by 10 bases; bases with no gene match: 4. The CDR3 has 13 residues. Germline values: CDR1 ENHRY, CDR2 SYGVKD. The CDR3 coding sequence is TGTGCCACCGGGACTAGCGGGGTTTACGAGCAGTACTTC. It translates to CATGTSGVYEQYF.

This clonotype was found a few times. The CDR3, as DNA: TGTGCCAGCAGCTTAATCGGGACAGTAAGCTCTGGGGCCAACGTCCTGACTTTC. This codes for CASSLIGTVSSGANVLTF. V usage is TRBV7-2 and J usage is TRBJ2-6, with TRBD1 matching 7 bases. Germline V gives CDR1 SGHTA, CDR2 FQGNSA. The CDR3 totals 18 residues. The V and J ends lost 2 bases and 0 bases, in that order; junction bases with no gene match: 7.

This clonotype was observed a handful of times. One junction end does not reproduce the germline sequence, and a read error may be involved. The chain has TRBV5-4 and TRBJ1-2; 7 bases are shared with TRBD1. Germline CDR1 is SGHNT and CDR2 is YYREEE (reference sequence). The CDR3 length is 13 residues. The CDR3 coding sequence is TGTGCCGGCAGCCCAGGGACAGTCTATGGCTACACCTTC. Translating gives CAGSPGTVYGYTF.

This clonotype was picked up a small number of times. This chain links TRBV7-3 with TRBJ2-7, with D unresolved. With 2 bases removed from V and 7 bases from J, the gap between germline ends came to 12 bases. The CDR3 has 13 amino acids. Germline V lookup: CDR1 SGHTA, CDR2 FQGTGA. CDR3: CASSLGPYGEQYF. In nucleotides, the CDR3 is TGTGCCAGCAGCTTAGGTCCCTACGGAGAGCAGTACTTC.

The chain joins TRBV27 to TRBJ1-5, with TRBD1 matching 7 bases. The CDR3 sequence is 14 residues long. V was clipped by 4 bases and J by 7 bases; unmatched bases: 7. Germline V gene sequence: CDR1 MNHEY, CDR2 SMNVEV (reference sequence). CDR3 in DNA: TGTGCCAGCAGTTATACAGGGGTGGGACAGCCCCAGCATTTT. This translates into CASSYTGVGQPQHF.

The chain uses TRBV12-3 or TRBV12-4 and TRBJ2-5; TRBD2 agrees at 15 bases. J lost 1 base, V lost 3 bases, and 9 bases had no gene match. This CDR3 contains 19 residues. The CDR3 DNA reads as TGTGCCAGCAGTTTTAGGACTAGCGGGGGGGCTTATTTCCAAGAGACCCAGTACTTC. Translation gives CASSFRTSGGAYFQETQYF.